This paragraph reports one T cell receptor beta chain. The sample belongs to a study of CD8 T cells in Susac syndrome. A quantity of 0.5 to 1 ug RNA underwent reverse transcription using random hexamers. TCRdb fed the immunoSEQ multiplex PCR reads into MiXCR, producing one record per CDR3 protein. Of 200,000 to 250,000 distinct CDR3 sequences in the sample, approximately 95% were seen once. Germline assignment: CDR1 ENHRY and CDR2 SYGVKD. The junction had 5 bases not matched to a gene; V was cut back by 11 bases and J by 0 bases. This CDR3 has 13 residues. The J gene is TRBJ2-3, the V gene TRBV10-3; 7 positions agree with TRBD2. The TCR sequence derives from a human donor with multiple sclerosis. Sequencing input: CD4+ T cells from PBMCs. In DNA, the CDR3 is TGTGCCGGGAGCGGGGCTAGCACAGATACGCAGTATTTT. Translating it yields CAGSGASTDTQYF.